Listed here are 5 T cell receptor beta chains from one sample, sequenced in a study of blood T cells in healthy people across ages. A second PCR of 7 to 11 cycles used a sample-barcoded 5' primer and a J-beta primer mix. TCRdb reprocessed the 5' RACE reads with MiXCR, giving one entry per CDR3 protein. The repertoire holds under 800,000 distinct CDR3 sequences, with around 40% as singletons. The material sequenced was blood. These receptors were taken from a woman aged 55 to 70 in good health.

This chain connects TRBV20-1 to TRBJ2-7; 7 nucleotides match TRBD1. The CDR3 is 13 residues long. V lost 6 bases to trimming and J lost 2 bases; unmatched junction nucleotides: 7. Germline CDR1 is DFQATT and CDR2 is SNEGSKA (reference sequence). The CDR3 sequence is CSATGDDPYEQYF. As DNA, the CDR3 is TGCAGTGCCACAGGGGACGACCCCTACGAGCAGTACTTC.

The J gene is TRBJ2-7, the V gene TRBV6-6; D is undetermined. Between the trimmed V and J ends, which lost 6 bases and 1 base, there was a span of 10 bases. Per the germline V gene, CDR1 is MNHNY and CDR2 is SVGAGI (reference sequence). The CDR3 extends over 13 amino acids. CDR3 coding DNA: TGTGCCAGCAGAGGGTCTCCGTCCTACGAGCAGTACTTC. Its translation: CASRGSPSYEQYF.

This rearrangement joins TRBV9 to TRBJ1-2, with a tentative D call TRBD1 (5 bases). This CDR3 is 14 amino acids long. Germline loops: CDR1 SGDLS, CDR2 YYNGEE. V was clipped by 2 bases and J by 4 bases, with 12 bases between them. CDR3 coding DNA: TGTGCCAGCAGCGTGGCCAGGGAGGCCTATGGCTACACCTTC. This encodes CASSVAREAYGYTF.

In the case of this clonotype: One junction end does not reproduce the germline sequence, and a read error may be involved. The rearrangement links TRBV5-6 to TRBJ2-7; no definite D call. Per the germline V gene, CDR1 is SGHDT and CDR2 is YYEEEE. The CDR3 consists of 15 residues. The CDR3 spells CTSSLLSGPLYEQYF. CDR3 nucleotides: TGTACCAGCAGCTTGCTGTCGGGTCCTCTCTACGAGCAGTACTTC.

Comments on this clonotype: This may be a read error: a much more frequent sequence differs by one nucleotide. This chain links TRBV20-1 with TRBJ2-1; D is possibly TRBD2 (5 bases). Trimming pared 8 bases from V and 6 bases from J, leaving 14 bases between. Germline V gene data show CDR1 as DFQATT and CDR2 as SNEGSKA (reference sequence). The CDR3 has 12 residues. CDR3 in amino acids: CSRRTNFNEQFF. CDR3 DNA sequence: TGCAGTCGGAGGACGAACTTCAATGAGCAGTTCTTC.